This T cell receptor (beta chain) was documented in a study of regulatory T cells in long-lasting Graves disease. Across the whole study: Patients with persistent Graves' disease had over 5 years of antithyroid drugs and persistent TSH receptor antibodies. Study-wide points: What was studied was peripheral blood only, and not thyroid tissue. The study found TRBV28, TRBJ1-2 and TRBJ2-5 favored in persistent disease.

Germline V gene sequence: CDR1 SGHTA, CDR2 FQGTGA. The CDR3 spans 14 residues. This clonotype was recorded a few times. Its antigen remains unidentified. At one of its ends the junction is not consistent with the germline gene, which may arise from a read error. Building the TCR beta libraries relied on iRepertoire HTBI primers, and CDR3 regions underwent Arm-PCR. TCRdb ran MiXCR on the multiplex PCR reads and lists one entry per CDR3 protein. This repertoire shows 300,000 to 350,000 distinct CDR3 sequences, roughly 21% found once; its top ten account for less than 30%. The time point: persistent/refractory GD, antithyroid drugs over 5 years with positive TRAb. Scientists built the TCR library using RNA that was extracted from PBMCs.

The gene calls are TRBV7-3 and TRBJ2-2; 8 bases map to TRBD1. Specimen: peripheral blood mononuclear cells (PBMCs), collected when the disease was refractory, from a patient treated with antithyroid drugs. The receptor's source is a female donor with Graves disease. CDR3 DNA: TGTGCCAGCAGCTATGACAGGGGCACCAGGGAGCTGTTTTTT. This gives the protein CASSYDRGTRELFF.